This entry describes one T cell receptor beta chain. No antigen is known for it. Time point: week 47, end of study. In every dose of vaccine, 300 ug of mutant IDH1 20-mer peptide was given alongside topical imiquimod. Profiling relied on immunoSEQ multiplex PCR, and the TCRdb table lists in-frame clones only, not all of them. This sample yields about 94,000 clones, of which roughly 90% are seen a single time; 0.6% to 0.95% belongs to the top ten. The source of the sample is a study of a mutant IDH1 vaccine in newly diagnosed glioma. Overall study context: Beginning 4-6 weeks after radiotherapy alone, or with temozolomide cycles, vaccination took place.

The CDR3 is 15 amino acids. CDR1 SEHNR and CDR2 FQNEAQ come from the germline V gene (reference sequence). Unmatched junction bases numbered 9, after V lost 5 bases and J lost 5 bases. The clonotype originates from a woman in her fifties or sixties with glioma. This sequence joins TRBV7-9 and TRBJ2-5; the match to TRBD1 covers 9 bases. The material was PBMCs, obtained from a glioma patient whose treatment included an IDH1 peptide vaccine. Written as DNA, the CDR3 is TGTGCCAGCAGCAAACAGGGGGCCAGGGGGGAGACCCAGTACTTC. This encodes CASSKQGARGETQYF.